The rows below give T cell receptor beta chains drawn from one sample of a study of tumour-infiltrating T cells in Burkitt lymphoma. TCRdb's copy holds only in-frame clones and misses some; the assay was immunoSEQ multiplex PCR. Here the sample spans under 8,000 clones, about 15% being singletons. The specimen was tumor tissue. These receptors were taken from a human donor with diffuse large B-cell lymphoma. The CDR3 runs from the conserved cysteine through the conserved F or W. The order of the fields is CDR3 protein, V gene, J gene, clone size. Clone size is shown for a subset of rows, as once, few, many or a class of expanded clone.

CASSAGPRDEQYF	TRBV9	TRBJ2-7	-
CASRTGDGELFF	TRBV2	TRBJ2-2	few
CASSVGQISYEQYF	TRBV9	TRBJ2-7	few
CASSKARGRGDTQYF	TRBV21-1	TRBJ2-3	-
CASSLVGGLWTGELFF	TRBV7-6	TRBJ2-2	-
CASSFGLNEQFF	TRBV27	TRBJ2-1	few
CATKGQGVYEQYF	TRBV6-5	TRBJ2-7	-
CAWSYRQQGGNQPQHF	TRBV30	TRBJ1-5	few
CAISELQGTGELFF	TRBV10-3	TRBJ2-2	-
CASSLGQGSEKLFF	TRBV5-4	TRBJ1-4	-
CASSTGSGGSYEQYF	TRBV7-2	TRBJ2-7	few
CASSQREGYQETQYF	TRBV4-2	TRBJ2-5	few
CASYSGVGREQFF	TRBV5-6	TRBJ2-1	-
CASSSPAGNNEQFF	TRBV7-3	TRBJ2-1	few
CASSPLGGHEQYF	TRBV19	TRBJ2-7	few
CASSQVGERGLYNEQFF	TRBV4-2	TRBJ2-1	few
CASSQDTAGRSGELFF	TRBV4-3	TRBJ2-2	-
CASLSFGGRGYGYTF	TRBV6-6	TRBJ1-2	once
CASSPSWGGSNEKLFF	TRBV18	TRBJ1-4	-
CASSFGSSSYEQYF	TRBV11-2	TRBJ2-7	-
CASSQAGGLGISYEQYF	TRBV4-1	TRBJ2-7	-
CASSSMGHGYTF	TRBV19	TRBJ1-2	-
CASSISRPGNTIYF	TRBV6-5	TRBJ1-3	-
CASSPGTVGQPQHF	TRBV7-9	TRBJ1-5	-
CASSPPGGDEKLFF	TRBV18	TRBJ1-4	-
CASSPQGRVMNTEAFF	TRBV18	TRBJ1-1	-
CASSWYSNQPQHF	TRBV28	TRBJ1-5	few
CASSRHNGEYGYTF	TRBV5-4	TRBJ1-2	-
CSARDRDEQYF	TRBV20-1	TRBJ2-7	-
CASSLNRDTEAFF	TRBV13	TRBJ1-1	few
CASSWREGGGELFF	TRBV11-2	TRBJ2-2	-
CASSFKAQETQYF	TRBV5-1	TRBJ2-5	few
CASSLALYTGELFF	TRBV7-3	TRBJ2-2	-
CSVDPTSGEPVNEQFF	TRBV29-1	TRBJ2-1	few
CASSQQFRLDPYEQYF	TRBV4-2	TRBJ2-7	few
CASSPLVTDEQYF	TRBV18	TRBJ2-7	few
CASSTTSGRRDEQFF	TRBV19	TRBJ2-1	few
CASSPGLSSYEQYF	TRBV11-2	TRBJ2-7	-
CSVEYLAGGGDTQYF	TRBV29-1	TRBJ2-3	-